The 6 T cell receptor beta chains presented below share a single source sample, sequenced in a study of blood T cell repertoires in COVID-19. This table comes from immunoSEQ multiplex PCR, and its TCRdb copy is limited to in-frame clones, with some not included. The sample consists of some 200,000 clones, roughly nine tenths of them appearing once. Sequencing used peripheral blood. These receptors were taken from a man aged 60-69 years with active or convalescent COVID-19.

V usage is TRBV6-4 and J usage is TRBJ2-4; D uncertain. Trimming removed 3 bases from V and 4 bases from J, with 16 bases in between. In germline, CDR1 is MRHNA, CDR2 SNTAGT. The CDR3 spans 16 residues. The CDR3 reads CASSEISRNTKNIQYF. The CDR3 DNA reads TGTGCCAGCAGTGAAATTAGCCGGAACACTAAAAACATTCAGTACTTC.

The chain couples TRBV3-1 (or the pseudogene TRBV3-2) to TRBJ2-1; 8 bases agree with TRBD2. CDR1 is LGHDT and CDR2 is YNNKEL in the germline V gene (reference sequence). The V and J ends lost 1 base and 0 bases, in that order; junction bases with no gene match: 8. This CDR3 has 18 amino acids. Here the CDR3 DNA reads TGTGCCAGCAGCCAAGGAGTGGCGGGGGGAAGCTCCTACAATGAGCAGTTCTTC. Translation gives CASSQGVAGGSSYNEQFF.

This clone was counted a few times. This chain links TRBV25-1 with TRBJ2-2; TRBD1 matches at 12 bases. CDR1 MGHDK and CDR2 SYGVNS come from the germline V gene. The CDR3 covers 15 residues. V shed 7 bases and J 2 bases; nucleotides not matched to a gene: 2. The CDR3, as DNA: TGTGCCAGCATTGGGACAGGGGGCAACACCGGGGAGCTGTTTTTT. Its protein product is CASIGTGGNTGELFF.

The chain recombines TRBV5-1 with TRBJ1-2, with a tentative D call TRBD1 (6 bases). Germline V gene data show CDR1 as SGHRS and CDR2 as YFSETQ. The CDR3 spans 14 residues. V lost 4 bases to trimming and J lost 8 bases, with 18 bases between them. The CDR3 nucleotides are TGCGCCAGCAGCGAACAGGGCCCGGGAGGCGGCTACACCTTC. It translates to CASSEQGPGGGYTF.

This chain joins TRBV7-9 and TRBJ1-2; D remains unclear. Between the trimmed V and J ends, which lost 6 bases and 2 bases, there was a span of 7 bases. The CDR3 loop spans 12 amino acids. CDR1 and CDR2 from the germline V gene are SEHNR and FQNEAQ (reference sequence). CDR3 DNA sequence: TGTGCCAGCAGTACGGGGAACTATGGCTACACCTTC. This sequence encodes CASSTGNYGYTF.

The CDR3 protein is CASSLGLPETYEQYF. In nucleotides, the CDR3 is TGTGCCAGCAGCTTGGGACTCCCGGAGACCTACGAGCAGTACTTC. This sequence joins TRBV3-1 (or the pseudogene TRBV3-2) and TRBJ2-7; TRBD2 might be the D (6 bases). CDR3 length: 15 residues. Germline values: CDR1 LGHDT, CDR2 YNNKEL (reference sequence). V was cut by 5 bases and J by 2 bases, with 16 bases left in between.